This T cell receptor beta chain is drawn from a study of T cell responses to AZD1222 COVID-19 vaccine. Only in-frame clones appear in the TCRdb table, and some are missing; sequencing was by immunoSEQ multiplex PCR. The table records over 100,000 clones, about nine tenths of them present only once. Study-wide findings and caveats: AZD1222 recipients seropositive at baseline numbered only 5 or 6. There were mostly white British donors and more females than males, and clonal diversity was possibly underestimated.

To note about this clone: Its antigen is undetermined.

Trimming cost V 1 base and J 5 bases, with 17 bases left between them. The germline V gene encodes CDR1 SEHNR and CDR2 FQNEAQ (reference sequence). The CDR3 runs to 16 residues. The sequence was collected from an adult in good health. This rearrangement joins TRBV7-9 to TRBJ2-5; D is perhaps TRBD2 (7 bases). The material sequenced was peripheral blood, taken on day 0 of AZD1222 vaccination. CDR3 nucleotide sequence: TGTGCCAGCAGCTTAGTCCCGGCGGGGGCACAGGAGACCCAGTACTTC. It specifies CASSLVPAGAQETQYF.